This TCR beta chain derives from a study of T cell clonotyping in hematopoietic cell transplantation. Across the study: Cytoreduction preceded collection of pretransplant recipient samples.

Some clones are missing from TCRdb's copy, which holds only in-frame ones; the method was immunoSEQ multiplex PCR. The sample includes about 36,000 clones, 90% to 95% of them seen just once. General study results and limits: Broader posttransplant TCR repertoire diversity was predicted by graft donor and pretransplant recipient Inverse Simpson Index values. At the given depth, recipient repertoires were over 95% de novo clonotypes.

The CDR3 totals 15 residues. V was clipped by 5 bases and J by 0 bases; unmatched bases: 6. Germline CDR1 and CDR2: SGHTA and FQGTGA. Time point in this sample: recipient sample about 28 days before transplant, after cytoreduction. Samples: about 28 days before transplant, then days 30, 100 and 180 after. As to this clone: What it recognizes is unknown.

Sequenced here: peripheral blood mononuclear cells, sampled before stem cell transplant. The chain uses TRBV7-3 and TRBJ1-1, with 7 bases that match TRBD1. This receptor was obtained from a man in his forties with chronic myeloid leukemia. Some clones in this sample may be carry-over from other donors' samples. The CDR3 DNA follows: TGTGCCAGCAGCCCGAAGACAGGGATGAACACTGAAGCTTTCTTT. It translates to CASSPKTGMNTEAFF.